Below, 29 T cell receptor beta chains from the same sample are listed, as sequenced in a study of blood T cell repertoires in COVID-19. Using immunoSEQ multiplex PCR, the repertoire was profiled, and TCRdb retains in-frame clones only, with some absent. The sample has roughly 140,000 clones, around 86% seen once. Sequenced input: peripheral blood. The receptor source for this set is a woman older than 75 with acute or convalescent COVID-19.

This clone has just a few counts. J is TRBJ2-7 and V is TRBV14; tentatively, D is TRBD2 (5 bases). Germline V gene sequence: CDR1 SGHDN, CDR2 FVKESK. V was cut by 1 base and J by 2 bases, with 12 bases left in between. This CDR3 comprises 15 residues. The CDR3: CASSQVTGSTYEQYF. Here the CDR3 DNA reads TGTGCCAGCAGCCAAGTCACGGGGTCAACCTACGAGCAGTACTTC. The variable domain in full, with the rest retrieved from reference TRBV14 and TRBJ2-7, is EAGVTQFPSHSVIEKGQTVTLRCDPISGHDNLYWYRRVMGKEIKFLLHFVKESKQDESGMPNNRFLAERTGGTYSTLKVQPAELEDSGVYFCASSQVTGSTYEQYFGPGTRLTVT.

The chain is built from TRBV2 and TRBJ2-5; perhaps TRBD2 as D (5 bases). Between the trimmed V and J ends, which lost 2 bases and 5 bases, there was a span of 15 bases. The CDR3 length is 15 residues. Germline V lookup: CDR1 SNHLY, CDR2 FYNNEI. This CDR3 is CASSETTLSGETQYF. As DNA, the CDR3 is TGTGCCAGCAGTGAAACGACTCTCTCGGGGGAGACCCAGTACTTC.

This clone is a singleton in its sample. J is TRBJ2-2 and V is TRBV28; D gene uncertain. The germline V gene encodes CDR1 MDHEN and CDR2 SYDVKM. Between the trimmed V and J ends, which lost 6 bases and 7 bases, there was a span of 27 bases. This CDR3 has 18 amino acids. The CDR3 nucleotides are TGTGCCAGCAGGAATGAGCTAACCTGGGCCGGTTACAACGGGGAGCTGTTTTTT. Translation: CASRNELTWAGYNGELFF.

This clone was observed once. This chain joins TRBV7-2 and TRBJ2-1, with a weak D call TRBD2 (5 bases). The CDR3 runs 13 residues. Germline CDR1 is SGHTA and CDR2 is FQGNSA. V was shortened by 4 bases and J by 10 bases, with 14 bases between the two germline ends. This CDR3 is CASSSQTAGEQFF. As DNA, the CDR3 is TGTGCCAGCAGCTCACAGACGGCGGGCGAGCAGTTCTTC.

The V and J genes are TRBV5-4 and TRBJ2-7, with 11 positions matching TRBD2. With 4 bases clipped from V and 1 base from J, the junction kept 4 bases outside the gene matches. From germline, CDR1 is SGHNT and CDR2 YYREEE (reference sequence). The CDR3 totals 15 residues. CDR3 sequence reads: CASSEGLAVSYEQYF. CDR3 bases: TGTGCCAGCAGCGAGGGACTAGCGGTATCCTACGAGCAGTACTTC. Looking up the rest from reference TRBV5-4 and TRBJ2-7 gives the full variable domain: ETGVTQSPTHLIKTRGQQVTLRCSSQSGHNTVSWYQQALGQGPQFIFQYYREEENGRGNFPPRFSGLQFPNYSSELNVNALELDDSALYLCASSEGLAVSYEQYFGPGTRLTVT.

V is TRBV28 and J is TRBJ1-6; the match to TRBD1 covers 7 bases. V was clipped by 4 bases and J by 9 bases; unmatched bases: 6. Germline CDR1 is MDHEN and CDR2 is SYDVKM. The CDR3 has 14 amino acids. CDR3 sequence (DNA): TGTGCCAGCAGTTGGAGACAGGGCAGTTCACCCCTCCACTTT. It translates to CASSWRQGSSPLHF.

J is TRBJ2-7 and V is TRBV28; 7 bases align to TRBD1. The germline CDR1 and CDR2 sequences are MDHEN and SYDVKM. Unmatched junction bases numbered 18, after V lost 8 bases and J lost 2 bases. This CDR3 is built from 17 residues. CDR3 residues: CASVGGAFSSGPYEQYF. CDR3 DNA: TGTGCCAGCGTAGGGGGCGCATTCAGCTCGGGGCCCTACGAGCAGTACTTC.

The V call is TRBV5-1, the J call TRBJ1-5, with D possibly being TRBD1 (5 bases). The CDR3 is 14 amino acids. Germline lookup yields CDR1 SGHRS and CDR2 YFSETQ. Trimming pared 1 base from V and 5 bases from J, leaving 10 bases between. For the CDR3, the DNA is TGCGCCAGCAGCTTGACAGGAAGGGATCAGCCCCAGCATTTT. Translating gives CASSLTGRDQPQHF.

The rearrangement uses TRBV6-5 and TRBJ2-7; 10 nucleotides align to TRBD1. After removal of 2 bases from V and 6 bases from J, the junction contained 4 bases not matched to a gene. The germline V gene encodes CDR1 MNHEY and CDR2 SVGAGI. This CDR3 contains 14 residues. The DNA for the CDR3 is TGTGCCAGCAGTTACGGGACAGGGGTTTCCGAGCAGTACTTC. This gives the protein CASSYGTGVSEQYF.

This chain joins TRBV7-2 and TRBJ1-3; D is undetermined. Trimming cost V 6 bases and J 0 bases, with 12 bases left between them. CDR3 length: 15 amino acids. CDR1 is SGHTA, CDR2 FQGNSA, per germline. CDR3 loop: CASSVTSGSGNTIYF. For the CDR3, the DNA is TGTGCCAGCAGTGTAACATCAGGCTCTGGAAACACCATATATTTT.

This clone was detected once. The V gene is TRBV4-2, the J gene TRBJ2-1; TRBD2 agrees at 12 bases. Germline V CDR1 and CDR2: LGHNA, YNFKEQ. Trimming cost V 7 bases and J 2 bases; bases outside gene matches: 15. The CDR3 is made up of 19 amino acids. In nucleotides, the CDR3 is TGTGCCAGCACCGCCGGGACTAGCGGGTCCCGACTACCCTACAATGAGCAGTTCTTC. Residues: CASTAGTSGSRLPYNEQFF.

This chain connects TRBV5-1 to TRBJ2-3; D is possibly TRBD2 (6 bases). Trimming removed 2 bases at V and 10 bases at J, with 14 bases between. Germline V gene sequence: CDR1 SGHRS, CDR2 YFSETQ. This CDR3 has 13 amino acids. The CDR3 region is CASSLTGREPQYF. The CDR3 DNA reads TGCGCCAGCAGCTTAACGGGACGGGAGCCGCAGTATTTT.

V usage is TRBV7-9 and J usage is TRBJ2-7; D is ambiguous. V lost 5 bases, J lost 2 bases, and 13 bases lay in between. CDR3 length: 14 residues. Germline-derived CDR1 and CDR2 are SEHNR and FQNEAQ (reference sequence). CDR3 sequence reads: CASSHPEAAYEQYF. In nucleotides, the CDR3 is TGTGCCAGCAGCCACCCTGAGGCCGCCTACGAGCAGTACTTC.

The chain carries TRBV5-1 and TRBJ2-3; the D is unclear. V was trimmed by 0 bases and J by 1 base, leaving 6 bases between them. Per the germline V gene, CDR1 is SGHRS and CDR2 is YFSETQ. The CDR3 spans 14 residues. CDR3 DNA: TGCGCCAGCAGCTTGGGGGCCGGCACAGATACGCAGTATTTT. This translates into CASSLGAGTDTQYF.

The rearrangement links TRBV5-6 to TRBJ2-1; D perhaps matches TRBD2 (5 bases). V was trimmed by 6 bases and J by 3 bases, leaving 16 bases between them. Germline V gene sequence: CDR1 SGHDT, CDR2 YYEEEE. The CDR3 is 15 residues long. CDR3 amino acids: CASKSARVIYNEQFF. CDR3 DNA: TGTGCCAGCAAGTCCGCGCGGGTAATCTACAATGAGCAGTTCTTC.

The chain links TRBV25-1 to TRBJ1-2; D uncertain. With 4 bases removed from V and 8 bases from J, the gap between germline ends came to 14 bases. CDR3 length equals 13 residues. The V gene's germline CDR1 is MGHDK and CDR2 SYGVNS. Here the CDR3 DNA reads TGTGCCAGCAGTGCTCTTTGGGCTCAGGGCTACACCTTC. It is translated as CASSALWAQGYTF.

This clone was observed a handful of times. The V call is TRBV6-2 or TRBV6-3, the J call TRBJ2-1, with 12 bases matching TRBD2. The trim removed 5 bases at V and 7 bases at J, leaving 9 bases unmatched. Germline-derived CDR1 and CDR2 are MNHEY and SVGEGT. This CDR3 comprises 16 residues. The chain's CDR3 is CASSPRLAGVGNEQFF. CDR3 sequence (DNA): TGTGCCAGCAGTCCCCGACTAGCGGGAGTGGGGAATGAGCAGTTCTTC.

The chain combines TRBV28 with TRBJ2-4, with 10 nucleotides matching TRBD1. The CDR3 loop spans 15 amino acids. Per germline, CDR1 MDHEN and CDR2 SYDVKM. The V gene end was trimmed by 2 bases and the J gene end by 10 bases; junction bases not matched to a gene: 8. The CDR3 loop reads CASSLGSTGGRIQYF. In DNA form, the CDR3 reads TGTGCCAGCAGTTTAGGCTCGACAGGGGGCAGAATTCAGTACTTC.

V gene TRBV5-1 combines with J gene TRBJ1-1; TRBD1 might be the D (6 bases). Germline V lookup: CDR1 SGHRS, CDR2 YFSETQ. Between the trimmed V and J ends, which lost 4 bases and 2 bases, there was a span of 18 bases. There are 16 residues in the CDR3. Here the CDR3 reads CASSPGLGARNTEAFF. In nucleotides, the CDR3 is TGCGCCAGCAGCCCAGGCTTGGGGGCGAGAAACACTGAAGCTTTCTTT.

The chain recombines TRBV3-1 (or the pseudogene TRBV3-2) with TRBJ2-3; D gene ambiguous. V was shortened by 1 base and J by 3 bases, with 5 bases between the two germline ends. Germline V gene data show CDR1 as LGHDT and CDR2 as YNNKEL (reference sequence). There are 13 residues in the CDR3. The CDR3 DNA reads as TGTGCCAGCAGCCAAGTCATGACAGATACGCAGTATTTT. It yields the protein CASSQVMTDTQYF.

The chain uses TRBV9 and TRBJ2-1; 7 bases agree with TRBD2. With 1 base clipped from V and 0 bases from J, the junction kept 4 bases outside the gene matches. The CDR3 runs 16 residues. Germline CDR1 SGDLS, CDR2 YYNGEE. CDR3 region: CASSVRSGHSYNEQFF. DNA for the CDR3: TGTGCCAGCAGCGTACGTAGCGGGCACTCCTACAATGAGCAGTTCTTC. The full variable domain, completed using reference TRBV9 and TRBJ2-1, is DSGVTQTPKHLITATGQRVTLRCSPRSGDLSVYWYQQSLDQGLQFLIQYYNGEERAKGNILERFSAQQFPDLHSELNLSSLELGDSALYFCASSVRSGHSYNEQFFGPGTRLTVL.

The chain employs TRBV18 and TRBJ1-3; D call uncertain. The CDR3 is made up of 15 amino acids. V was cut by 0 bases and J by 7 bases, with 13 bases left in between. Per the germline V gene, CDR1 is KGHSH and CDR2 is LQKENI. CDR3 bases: TGTGCCAGCTCACCACCCTCGGGTTTGCGGAACACCATATATTTT. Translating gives CASSPPSGLRNTIYF.

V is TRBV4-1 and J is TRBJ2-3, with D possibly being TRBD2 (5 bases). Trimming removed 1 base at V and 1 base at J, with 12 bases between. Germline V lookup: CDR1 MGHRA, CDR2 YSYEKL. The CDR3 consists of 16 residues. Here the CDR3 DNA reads TGCGCCAGCAGCCAAGTCGGGGTAGCGCGCACAGATACGCAGTATTTT. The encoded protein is CASSQVGVARTDTQYF.

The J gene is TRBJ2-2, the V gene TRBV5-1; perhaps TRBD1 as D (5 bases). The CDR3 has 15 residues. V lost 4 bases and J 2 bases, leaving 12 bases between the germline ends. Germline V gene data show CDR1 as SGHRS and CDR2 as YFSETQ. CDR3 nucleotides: TGCGCCAGCAGCAACGAAGGGGCCAACACCGGGGAGCTGTTTTTT. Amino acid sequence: CASSNEGANTGELFF.

The CDR3 DNA sequence: TGTGCCAGCAGTTTTGGTCGAGACAATGAGCAGTTCTTC. Translation gives CASSFGRDNEQFF. The chain has TRBV12-3 or TRBV12-4 and TRBJ2-1; D is undetermined. CDR3 size: 13 residues. The V gene lost 3 bases and the J gene lost 5 bases, with 8 bases spanning the gap.

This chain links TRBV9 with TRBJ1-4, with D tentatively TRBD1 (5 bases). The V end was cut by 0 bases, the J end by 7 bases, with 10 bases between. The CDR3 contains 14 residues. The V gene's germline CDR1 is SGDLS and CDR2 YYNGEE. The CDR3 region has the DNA TGTGCCAGCAGCGTAGCGGGGGTTGGTGAAAAACTGTTTTTT. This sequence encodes CASSVAGVGEKLFF. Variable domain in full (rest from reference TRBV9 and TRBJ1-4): DSGVTQTPKHLITATGQRVTLRCSPRSGDLSVYWYQQSLDQGLQFLIQYYNGEERAKGNILERFSAQQFPDLHSELNLSSLELGDSALYFCASSVAGVGEKLFFGSGTQLSVL.

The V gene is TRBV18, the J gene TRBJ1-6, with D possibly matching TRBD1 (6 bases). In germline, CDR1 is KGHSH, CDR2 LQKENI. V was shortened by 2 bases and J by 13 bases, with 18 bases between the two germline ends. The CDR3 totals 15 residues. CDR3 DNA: TGTGCCAGCTCACCATTCCCGATGTACAGGGTGCCCCTCCACTTT. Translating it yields CASSPFPMYRVPLHF.

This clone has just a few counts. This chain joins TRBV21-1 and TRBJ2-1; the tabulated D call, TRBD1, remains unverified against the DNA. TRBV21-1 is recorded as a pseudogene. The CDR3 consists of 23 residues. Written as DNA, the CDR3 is TGTGCCAGCAGCGGAGCCGGGACAGGGAAAATGGCCGCGTCATTCCGCTCCTACAATGAGCAGTTCTTC. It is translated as CASSGAGTGKMAASFRSYNEQFF.

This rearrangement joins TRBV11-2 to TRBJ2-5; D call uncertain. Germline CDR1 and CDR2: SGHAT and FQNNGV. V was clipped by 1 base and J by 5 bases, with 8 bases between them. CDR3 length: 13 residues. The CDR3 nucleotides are TGTGCCAGCAGCTTAGTCTTTCCCGAGACCCAGTACTTC. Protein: CASSLVFPETQYF.